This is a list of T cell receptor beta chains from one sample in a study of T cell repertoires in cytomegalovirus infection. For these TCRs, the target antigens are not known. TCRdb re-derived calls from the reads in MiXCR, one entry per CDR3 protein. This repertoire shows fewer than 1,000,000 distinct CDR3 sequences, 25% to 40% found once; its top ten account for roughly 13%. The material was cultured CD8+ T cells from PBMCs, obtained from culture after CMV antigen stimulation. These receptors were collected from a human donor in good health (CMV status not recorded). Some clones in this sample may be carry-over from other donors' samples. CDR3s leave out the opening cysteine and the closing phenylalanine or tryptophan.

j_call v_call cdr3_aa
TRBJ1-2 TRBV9 ASKRGYGYT
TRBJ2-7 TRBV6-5 ASSYLSQGTYEQY
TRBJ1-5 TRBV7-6 ASSLDPTGNQPQH
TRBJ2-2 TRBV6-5 ASSYFTGGTGELF
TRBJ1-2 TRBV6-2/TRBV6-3 ASRGGGPINYGYT
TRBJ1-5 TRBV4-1 ASSQTGEDQPQH
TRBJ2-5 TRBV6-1 ASSDWDSVWETQY
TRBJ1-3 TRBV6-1 ASSGGSSGNTIY
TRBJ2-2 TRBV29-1 SVESGRNTGELF
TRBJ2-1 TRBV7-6 ASSSAKGQNSNEQF
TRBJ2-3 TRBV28 ASSLLPQPGHHTDTQY
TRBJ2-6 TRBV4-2 ASSLTRANVLT
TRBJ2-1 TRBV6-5 ASSPLLTGGLNEQF
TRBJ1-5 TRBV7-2 ASSLGHLIANQPQH
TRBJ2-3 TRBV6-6 ASSYTPTGNGSDTQY
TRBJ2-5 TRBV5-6 ASTLETGIFQETQY
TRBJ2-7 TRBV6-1 ASSERPGHQYEQY
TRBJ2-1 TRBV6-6 ASSLRKAPTSDSYNEQF
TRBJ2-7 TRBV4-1 ASSQDNLLSYEQY
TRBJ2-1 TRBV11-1 ASSLWDYYNEQF
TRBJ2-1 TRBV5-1 ASSLRTGAIDEQF
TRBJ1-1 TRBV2 ASIDSYTEAF
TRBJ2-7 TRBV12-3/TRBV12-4 ASSHRLAGVSSSYEQY
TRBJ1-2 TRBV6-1 ASSESDLDTHYGYT
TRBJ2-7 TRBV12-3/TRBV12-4 ASSLYRAGEQY
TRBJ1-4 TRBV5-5 ASSADRGGEKLF
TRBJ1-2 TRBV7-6 ASSLEGSPGAQGYT
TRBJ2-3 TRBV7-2 ASSSPGQLQPRTQY